This T cell receptor beta chain emerged from a study of blood T cell repertoires in COVID-19. Study background: Acute and convalescent COVID-19 samples came from the United States, Italy and Spain.

TCRdb's copy holds only in-frame clones and misses some; the assay was immunoSEQ multiplex PCR. The table lists over 110,000 clones, roughly 84% of them singletons. Participants' reported clinical history set cohort assignment. The CDR3 runs to 15 residues. CDR1 and CDR2 from the germline V gene are GTSNPN and SVGIG (reference sequence). Losses at the gene ends were 1 base for V and 4 bases for J; bases not matched to a gene: 9. The gene calls are TRBV30 and TRBJ1-1, with TRBD1 identical over 7 bases. The receptor's source is a man aged 35 to 55 with acute COVID-19. Sequenced: PBMCs or T cells enriched from blood (not recorded which). CDR3 coding DNA: TGTGCCTGGAGTGCGGAGAGAGGGGGCCTCACTGAAGCTTTCTTT. This encodes CAWSAERGGLTEAFF.